This is a list of T cell receptor beta chains from one sample in a study of cytomegalovirus exposure and HLA in healthy donors. The protocol was immunoSEQ multiplex PCR, while the TCRdb copy is restricted to in-frame clones and leaves out a portion. Among around 150,000 clones listed, about 80% were seen once. Sequences were obtained from PBMCs. These receptors were obtained from a man between 45 and 60 years old in good health and CMV-seropositive. The CDR3 runs from the conserved cysteine through the conserved F or W. The order of the fields is V gene, J gene, D gene, clone size, CDR3 DNA, CDR3 protein. The D gene is left open where the match is weak. Size values are once, few and many counts, or a class for expanded clones, and some rows have none.

TRBV6-6	TRBJ1-2	TRBD1	once	TGTGCCAGCAGTGGACAGGGAATGGGTGGCTACACCTTC	CASSGQGMGGYTF
TRBV5-5	TRBJ2-1	NA	NA	TGTGCCAGCAGCCCACTAAGAAACAATGAGCAGTTCTTC	CASSPLRNNEQFF
TRBV27	TRBJ1-2	TRBD1	NA	TGTGCCAGCAGACCGGGACAGGGGTATCGTGGCTACACCTTC	CASRPGQGYRGYTF
TRBV10-3	TRBJ1-5	NA	NA	TGTGCCACCGAAGGCGGGAGCGGGAATCAGCCCCAGCATTTT	CATEGGSGNQPQHF
TRBV29-1	TRBJ1-2	NA	NA	TGCAGCGTTGAAGATATCCCCGCACGTCGAGACTATGGCTACACCTTC	CSVEDIPARRDYGYTF
TRBV6-1	TRBJ1-2	TRBD1	NA	TGTGCCAGCAGTGTCGAGACAGGGAACTATGGCTACACCTTC	CASSVETGNYGYTF
TRBV5-4	TRBJ2-3	NA	once	TGTGCCAGCAGCTTCCCCATTAGCACAGATACGCAGTATTTT	CASSFPISTDTQYF
TRBV6-8	TRBJ2-7	TRBD2	few	TGTGCCAGCACCCTCTTAGCGGGCAACTACGAGCAGTACTTC	CASTLLAGNYEQYF
TRBV6-5	TRBJ2-5	TRBD2	few	TGTGCCAGCAAGAGGGAGGGAACAAGAAAGACCCAGTACTTC	CASKREGTRKTQYF
TRBV5-4	TRBJ2-7	NA	NA	TGTGCCAGCAGCTTGACTGGGAGCCACGAGCAGTACTTC	CASSLTGSHEQYF
TRBV27	TRBJ2-3	NA	NA	TGTGCCAGCAGTTTGGGCTGGGGAGGTACGCAGTATTTT	CASSLGWGGTQYF
TRBV6-1	TRBJ1-1	NA	NA	TGTGCCAGCAGTGAAGCAGGGGACACTGAAGCTTTCTTT	CASSEAGDTEAFF
TRBV18	TRBJ2-5	TRBD2	NA	TGTGCCAGCTCACCCCCTTCGAGCGGGGGAAATACCCTTGGGACCCAGTACTTC	CASSPPSSGGNTLGTQYF
TRBV18	TRBJ2-3	TRBD2	NA	TGTGCCAGCTCCCCGGGACTAGCGGGGGTGAGCACAGATACGCAGTATTTT	CASSPGLAGVSTDTQYF
TRBV7-8	TRBJ1-1	NA	NA	TGTGCCAGCAGCCGAATGGCACAGGTGGTGAACACTGAAGCTTTCTTT	CASSRMAQVVNTEAFF
TRBV2	TRBJ1-5	NA	few	TGTGCCAGCGTCCGGGCCGAGGGTCAGCCCCAGCATTTT	CASVRAEGQPQHF
TRBV7-2	TRBJ1-3	TRBD1	NA	TGTGCCAGCAGCTTTAGACAGGGGGACACCATATACTTT	CASSFRQGDTIYF
TRBV9	TRBJ2-5	TRBD2	NA	TGTGCCAGCAGCGTAGCTGGCGGGGGAGGAGAGACCCAGTACTTC	CASSVAGGGGETQYF
TRBV5-6	TRBJ1-1	NA	few	TGTGCCAGCAGCTTTCAGGTGAACACTGAAGCTTTCTTT	CASSFQVNTEAFF
TRBV19	TRBJ2-7	TRBD1	NA	TGTGCCAGTAGCCCCAGTTTTGGGACAGTTAACTACGAGCAGTACTTC	CASSPSFGTVNYEQYF
TRBV2	TRBJ1-6	TRBD1	NA	TGTGCCAGCAGACGGGACAGGGAATTGGGTTCACCCCTCCACTTT	CASRRDRELGSPLHF
TRBV27	TRBJ1-6	TRBD1	NA	TGTGCCAGCAGTTTCGACAGGGACAATCCACCCCTCCACTTT	CASSFDRDNPPLHF
TRBV10-3	TRBJ2-3	TRBD2	NA	TGTGCCATCAGTGAGTCTTTGGCTAGCGGTACTAGCACAGATACGCAGTATTTT	CAISESLASGTSTDTQYF
TRBV2	TRBJ2-3	TRBD2	NA	TGTGCCAGCAGCGGTCCCCTAGCGGGGACTGACACAGATACGCAGTATTTT	CASSGPLAGTDTDTQYF
TRBV11-2	TRBJ2-3	TRBD2	medium-sized	TGTGCCAGCAGCCCCCGGGTTAGCGGGGGGGCCGGAGATACGCAGTATTTT	CASSPRVSGGAGDTQYF
TRBV11-3	TRBJ2-2	TRBD2	once	TGTGCCAGCAGCTTTCTAGCGGGGGTGACCGGGGAGCTGTTTTTT	CASSFLAGVTGELFF
TRBV6-5	TRBJ1-1	NA	NA	TGTGCCAGCGGACAGCCAAACACTGAAGCTTTCTTT	CASGQPNTEAFF
TRBV7-9	TRBJ1-1	TRBD1	once	TGTGCCAGCAGCAGCCCGAGCAACAGGGGGCTTGACACTGAAGCTTTCTTT	CASSSPSNRGLDTEAFF
TRBV11-2	TRBJ1-6	NA	NA	TGTGCCAGCAGCTTAGGAGGCCCCCCTTCACCCCTCCACTTT	CASSLGGPPSPLHF
TRBV18	TRBJ1-5	TRBD1	NA	TGTGCCAGCTCGCGTGGGAGGACAGGGGGCAATCGGGGTACGAATCAGCCCCAGCATTTT	CASSRGRTGGNRGTNQPQHF
TRBV20-1	TRBJ1-1	NA	NA	TGCAGTGCTAGAGATGGACTGAAAGCTTTCTTT	CSARDGLKAFF
TRBV27	TRBJ1-2	TRBD1	NA	TGTGCCAGCAGTTTATCTGGGACAGGCCTTGAGGGCTACACCTTC	CASSLSGTGLEGYTF
TRBV7-2	TRBJ2-1	TRBD2	NA	TGTGCCAGCAGCTTAGTAGCTAGCGGGGGGGCAAGGAATGAGCAGTTCTTC	CASSLVASGGARNEQFF
TRBV28	TRBJ1-5	TRBD1	once	TGTGCCAGCAAGGGGGACAGGGCTAAGCCCCAGCATTTT	CASKGDRAKPQHF
TRBV28	TRBJ1-6	NA	NA	TGTGCCAGCAGTATACAGGGAAATTCACCCCTCCACTTT	CASSIQGNSPLHF
TRBV6-6	TRBJ2-1	NA	NA	TGTGCCAGCAGCCCCGGAGGGGGCGATTACAATGAGCAGTTCTTC	CASSPGGGDYNEQFF
TRBV5-6	TRBJ2-2	TRBD2	NA	TGTGCCAGCAGCCGACTAGCGGGGGGGCGTACCGGGGAGCTGTTTTTT	CASSRLAGGRTGELFF
TRBV29-1	TRBJ1-1	NA	NA	TGCAGCGTAGTCATAAATATGAGGACTGAAGCTTTCTTT	CSVVINMRTEAFF
TRBV5-8	TRBJ2-1	NA	NA	TGTGCCAGCAGCTTGGAGGGGGTTGAGCAGTTCTTC	CASSLEGVEQFF
TRBV4-3	TRBJ2-2	TRBD2	NA	TGCGCCAGCAGCCAAGGGACGGGGGGAGGGACCGGGGAGCTGTTTTTT	CASSQGTGGGTGELFF
TRBV5-6	TRBJ2-3	NA	few	TGTGCCAGCAGCTTCTACTACACAGATACGCAGTATTTT	CASSFYYTDTQYF
TRBV28	TRBJ1-2	TRBD1	NA	TGTGCCAGCACCCCGGGACAGGGGAACTATGGCTACACCTTC	CASTPGQGNYGYTF
TRBV27	TRBJ1-1	TRBD1	NA	TGTGCCAGCAGTACGAATCAGGGGGCGAGTCCTGAAGCTTTCTTT	CASSTNQGASPEAFF
TRBV4-1	TRBJ1-1	TRBD1	NA	TGCGCCAGCAGCCTTCCGGGACAGGGGGTTGGAGCTTTCTTT	CASSLPGQGVGAFF
TRBV2	TRBJ1-4	TRBD1	NA	TGTGCCAGCATACGACAGGGCCCGACTAATGAAAAACTGTTTTTT	CASIRQGPTNEKLFF
TRBV2	TRBJ1-2	TRBD1	NA	TGTGCCAGCAGAAGGACAGGGCACCTTATCTATGGCTACACCTTC	CASRRTGHLIYGYTF
TRBV15	TRBJ1-1	TRBD1	NA	TGTGCCACCAGCAGCAGGGACAGGGGGCTTGGGACTGAAGCTTTCTTT	CATSSRDRGLGTEAFF
TRBV11-2	TRBJ2-1	TRBD2	once	TGTGCCAGCAGCTATACCCGCCCTAGCGGGGGGGCCGCTGAGCAGTTCTTC	CASSYTRPSGGAAEQFF
TRBV4-1	TRBJ2-1	TRBD2	NA	TGCGCCAGCAGCCCGGGACTAGGTTGGAATGAGCAGTTCTTC	CASSPGLGWNEQFF
TRBV11-1	TRBJ2-5	TRBD1	NA	TGTGCCAGCAGCTTAGGGACAGGAGAGACCCAGTACTTC	CASSLGTGETQYF
TRBV27	TRBJ2-5	NA	NA	TGTGCCAGCAAGCCGGCGTCGGGGGCCCAGTACTTC	CASKPASGAQYF
TRBV28	TRBJ1-5	NA	NA	TGTGCCAGCAGTTTTCTGGCGGGTGGCCAGCCCCAGCATTTT	CASSFLAGGQPQHF
TRBV7-3	TRBJ2-3	NA	NA	TGTGCCAGCAGCCGTGGGGGGACCACAGATACGCAGTATTTT	CASSRGGTTDTQYF
TRBV5-3	TRBJ1-5	NA	NA	TGTGCCAGAAGCTTGGTGGGGGGGGGCCTCAATCAGCCCCAGCATTTT	CARSLVGGGLNQPQHF
TRBV28	TRBJ1-4	NA	NA	TGTGCCAGCAGCTTTCAGACAGATGCAACTAATGAAAAACTGTTTTTT	CASSFQTDATNEKLFF